This TCR beta chain was identified in a study of T-cell memory formation after mild COVID-19. Study background: In these data, TCR clusters were largely donor specific.

Using its own MiXCR run on the 5' RACE reads, TCRdb lists one record per CDR3 protein. The sample carries a few hundred thousand distinct CDR3 sequences, roughly an eighth recorded once. General study points: Clones that contracted from day 15 to 85 had balanced CD4/CD8; later expanders were CD4+ biased.

A remark on this clonotype: Its antigen is undetermined.

CDR1 is MGHDK, CDR2 SYGVNS, per germline. V gave up 10 bases and J gave up 0 bases; unmatched junction bases: 4. The CDR3 has 13 residues. The chain links TRBV25-1 to TRBJ1-1; 8 nucleotides line up with TRBD1. The specimen sequenced was PBMCs or a T cell subset sorted from them (not recorded which). The sequence came from a man aged 18 to 30 who had mild COVID-19 (a few samples of this study predate the infection). Cell type and time point are not known. CDR3 in DNA: TGTGCCACAAGGACAGGGATGAACACTGAAGCTTTCTTT. Amino acid sequence: CATRTGMNTEAFF.